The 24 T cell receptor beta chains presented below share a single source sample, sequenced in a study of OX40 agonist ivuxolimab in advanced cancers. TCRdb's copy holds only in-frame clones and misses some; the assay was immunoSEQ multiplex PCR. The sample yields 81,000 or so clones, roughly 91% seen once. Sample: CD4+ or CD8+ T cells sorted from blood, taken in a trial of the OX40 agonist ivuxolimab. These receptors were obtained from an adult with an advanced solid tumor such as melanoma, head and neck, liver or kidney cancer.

The CDR3 loop reads CASSLSQGATGELFF. The CDR3 DNA follows: TGCGCCAGCAGCTTGTCTCAAGGGGCCACCGGGGAGCTGTTTTTT. V usage is TRBV5-1 and J usage is TRBJ2-2; weak D call: TRBD1 (5 bases). The CDR3 is 15 residues long. CDR1 and CDR2 (germline): SGHRS, YFSETQ. Deletions cut 1 base from V and 4 bases from J, with 11 bases between.

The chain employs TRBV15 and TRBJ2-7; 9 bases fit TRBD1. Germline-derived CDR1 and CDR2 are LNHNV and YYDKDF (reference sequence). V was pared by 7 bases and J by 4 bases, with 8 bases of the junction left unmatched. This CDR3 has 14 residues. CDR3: CATTPGQGGYEQYF. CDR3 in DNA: TGTGCCACCACTCCGGGACAGGGTGGGTACGAGCAGTACTTC.

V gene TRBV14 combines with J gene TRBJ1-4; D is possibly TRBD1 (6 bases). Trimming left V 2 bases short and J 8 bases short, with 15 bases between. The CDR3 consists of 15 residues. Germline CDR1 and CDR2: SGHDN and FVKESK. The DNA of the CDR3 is TGTGCCAGCAGCCAAACTGCAGGGGAGAGAGAAAAACTGTTTTTT. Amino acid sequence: CASSQTAGEREKLFF.

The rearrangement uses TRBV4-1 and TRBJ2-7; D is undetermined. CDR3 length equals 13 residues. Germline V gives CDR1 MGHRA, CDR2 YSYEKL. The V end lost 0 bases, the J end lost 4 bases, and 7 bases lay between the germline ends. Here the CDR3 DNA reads TGCGCCAGCAGCCAAGATGGAAGTTACGAGCAGTACTTC. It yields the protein CASSQDGSYEQYF.

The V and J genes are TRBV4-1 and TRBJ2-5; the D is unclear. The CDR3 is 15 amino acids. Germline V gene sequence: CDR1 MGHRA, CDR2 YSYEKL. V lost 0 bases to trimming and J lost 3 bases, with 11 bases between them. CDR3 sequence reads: CASSQDEEHEETQYF. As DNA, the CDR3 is TGCGCCAGCAGCCAAGATGAGGAGCACGAAGAGACCCAGTACTTC.

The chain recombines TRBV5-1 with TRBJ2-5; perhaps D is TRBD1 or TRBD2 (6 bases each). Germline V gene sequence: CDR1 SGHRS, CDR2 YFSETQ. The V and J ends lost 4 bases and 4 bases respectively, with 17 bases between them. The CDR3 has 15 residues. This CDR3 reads CASSPRGFGGETQYF. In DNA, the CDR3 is TGCGCCAGCAGCCCAAGGGGGTTCGGGGGAGAGACCCAGTACTTC.

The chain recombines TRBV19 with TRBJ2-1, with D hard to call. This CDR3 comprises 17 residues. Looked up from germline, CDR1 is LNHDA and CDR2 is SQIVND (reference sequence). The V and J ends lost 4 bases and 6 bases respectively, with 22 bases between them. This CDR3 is CASSTPTFGRSPNEQFF. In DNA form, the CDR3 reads TGTGCCAGTAGTACACCAACGTTTGGACGGTCCCCCAATGAGCAGTTCTTC.

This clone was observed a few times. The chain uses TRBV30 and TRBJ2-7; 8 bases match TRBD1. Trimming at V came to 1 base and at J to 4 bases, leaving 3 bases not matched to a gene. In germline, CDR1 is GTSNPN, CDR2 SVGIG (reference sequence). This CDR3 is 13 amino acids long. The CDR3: CAWSEGTGYEQYF. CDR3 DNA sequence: TGTGCCTGGAGTGAAGGGACAGGTTACGAGCAGTACTTC. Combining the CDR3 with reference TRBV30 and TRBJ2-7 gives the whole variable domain SQTIHQWPATLVQPVGSPLSLECTVEGTSNPNLYWYRQAAGRGLQLLFYSVGIGQISSEVPQNLSASRPQDRQFILSSKKLLLSDSGFYLCAWSEGTGYEQYFGPGTRLTVT.

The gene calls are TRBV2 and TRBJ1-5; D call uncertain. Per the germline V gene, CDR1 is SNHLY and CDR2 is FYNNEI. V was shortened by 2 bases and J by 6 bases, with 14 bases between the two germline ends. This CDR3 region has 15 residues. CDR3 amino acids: CASSELTMGSQPQHF. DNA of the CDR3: TGTGCCAGCAGTGAACTCACGATGGGCAGTCAGCCCCAGCATTTT.

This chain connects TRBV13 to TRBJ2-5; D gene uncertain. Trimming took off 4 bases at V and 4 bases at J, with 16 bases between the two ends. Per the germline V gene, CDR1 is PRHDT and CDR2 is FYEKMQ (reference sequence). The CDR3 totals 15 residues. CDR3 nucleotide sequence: TGTGCCAGCAGCTCGTCGTGGTTAGCCATAGAGACCCAGTACTTC. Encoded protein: CASSSSWLAIETQYF. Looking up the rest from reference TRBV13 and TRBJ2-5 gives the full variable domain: AAGVIQSPRHLIKEKRETATLKCYPIPRHDTVYWYQQGPGQDPQFLISFYEKMQSDKGSIPDRFSAQQFSDYHSELNMSSLELGDSALYFCASSSSWLAIETQYFGPGTRLLVL.

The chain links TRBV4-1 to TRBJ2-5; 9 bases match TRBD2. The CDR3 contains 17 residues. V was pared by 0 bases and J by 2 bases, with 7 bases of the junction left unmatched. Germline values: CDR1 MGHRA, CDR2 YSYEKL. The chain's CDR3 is CASSQEDSGGGQETQYF. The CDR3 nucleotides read TGCGCCAGCAGCCAAGAGGATAGCGGGGGTGGACAAGAGACCCAGTACTTC.

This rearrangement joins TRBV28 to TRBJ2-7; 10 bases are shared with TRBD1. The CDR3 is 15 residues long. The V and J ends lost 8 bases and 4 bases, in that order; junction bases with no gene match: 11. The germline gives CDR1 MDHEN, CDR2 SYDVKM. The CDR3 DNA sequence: TGTGCCAGCCGGACTATCGGGACAGGGGAATACGAGCAGTACTTC. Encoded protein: CASRTIGTGEYEQYF.

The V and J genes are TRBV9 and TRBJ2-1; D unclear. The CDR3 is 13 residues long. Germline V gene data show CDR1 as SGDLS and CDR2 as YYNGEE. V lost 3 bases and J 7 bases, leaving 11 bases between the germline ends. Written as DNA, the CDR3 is TGTGCCAGCAGCGGCTATATCGGGAATGAGCAGTTCTTC. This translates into CASSGYIGNEQFF.

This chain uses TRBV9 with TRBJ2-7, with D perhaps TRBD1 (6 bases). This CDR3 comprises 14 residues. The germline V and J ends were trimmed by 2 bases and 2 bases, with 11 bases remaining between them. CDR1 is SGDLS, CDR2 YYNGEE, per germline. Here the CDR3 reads CASSVTGVPYEQYF. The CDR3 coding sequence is TGTGCCAGCAGCGTGACAGGCGTCCCCTACGAGCAGTACTTC.

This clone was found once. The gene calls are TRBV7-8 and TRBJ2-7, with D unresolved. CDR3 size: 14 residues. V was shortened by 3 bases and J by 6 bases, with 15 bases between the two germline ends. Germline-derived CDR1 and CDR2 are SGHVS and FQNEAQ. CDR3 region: CASSFGADRVEQYF. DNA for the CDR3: TGTGCCAGCAGCTTCGGCGCCGATCGAGTCGAGCAGTACTTC.

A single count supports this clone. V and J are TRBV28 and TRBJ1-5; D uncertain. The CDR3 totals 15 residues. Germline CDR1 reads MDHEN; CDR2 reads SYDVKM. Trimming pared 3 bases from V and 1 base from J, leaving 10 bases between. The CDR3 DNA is TGTGCCAGCAGTTTGAGGCTGGAAAGCAATCAGCCCCAGCATTTT. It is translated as CASSLRLESNQPQHF.

The CDR3 sequence: CASSVEVVWVPFQETQYF. The CDR3 bases are TGTGCCAGCAGTGTCGAAGTTGTTTGGGTGCCCTTCCAGGAGACCCAGTACTTC. The chain recombines TRBV6-4 with TRBJ2-5; no clear D. Per the germline V gene, CDR1 is MRHNA and CDR2 is SNTAGT. V was pared by 4 bases and J by 5 bases, with 26 bases between. CDR3 length: 18 residues.

In nucleotides, the CDR3 is TGTGCCAGCAGCTTACAGGGTGCCTACGAGCAGTACTTC. This encodes CASSLQGAYEQYF. The chain links TRBV7-8 to TRBJ2-7, with TRBD1 as a possible D gene (5 bases). CDR3 length equals 13 residues. V was trimmed by 2 bases and J by 2 bases, leaving 7 bases between them. Germline CDR1 and CDR2: SGHVS and FQNEAQ.

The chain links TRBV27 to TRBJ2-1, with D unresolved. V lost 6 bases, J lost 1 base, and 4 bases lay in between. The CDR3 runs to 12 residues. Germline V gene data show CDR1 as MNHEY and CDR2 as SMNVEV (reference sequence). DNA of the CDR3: TGTGCCAGCAGGATTTCCTACAATGAGCAGTTCTTC. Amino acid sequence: CASRISYNEQFF.

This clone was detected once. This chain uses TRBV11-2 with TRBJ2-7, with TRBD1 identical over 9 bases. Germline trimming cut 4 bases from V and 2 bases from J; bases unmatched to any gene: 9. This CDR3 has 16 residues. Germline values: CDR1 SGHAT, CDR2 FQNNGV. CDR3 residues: CASSSDGTGTTYEQYF. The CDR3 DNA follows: TGTGCCAGCAGCTCCGACGGGACAGGGACTACCTACGAGCAGTACTTC.

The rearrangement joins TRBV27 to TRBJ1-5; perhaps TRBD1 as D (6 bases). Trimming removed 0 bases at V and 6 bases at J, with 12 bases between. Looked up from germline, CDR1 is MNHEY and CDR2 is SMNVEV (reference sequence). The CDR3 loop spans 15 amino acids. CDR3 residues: CASSLSIAGAQPQHF. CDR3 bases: TGTGCCAGCAGTTTATCGATAGCAGGGGCTCAGCCCCAGCATTTT.

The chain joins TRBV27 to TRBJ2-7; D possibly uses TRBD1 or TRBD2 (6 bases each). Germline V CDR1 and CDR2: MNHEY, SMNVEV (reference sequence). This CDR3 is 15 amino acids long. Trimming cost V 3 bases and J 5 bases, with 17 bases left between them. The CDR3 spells CASSFIGGPVHEQYF. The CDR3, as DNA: TGTGCCAGCAGTTTTATCGGGGGCCCCGTCCACGAGCAGTACTTC.

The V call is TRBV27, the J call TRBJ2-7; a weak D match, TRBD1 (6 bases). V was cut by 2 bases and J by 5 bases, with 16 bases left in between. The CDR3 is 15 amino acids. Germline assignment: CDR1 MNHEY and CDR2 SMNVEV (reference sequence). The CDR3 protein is CASSLGRGARNEQYF. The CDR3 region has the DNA TGTGCCAGCAGTTTAGGCAGGGGAGCTAGGAACGAGCAGTACTTC.

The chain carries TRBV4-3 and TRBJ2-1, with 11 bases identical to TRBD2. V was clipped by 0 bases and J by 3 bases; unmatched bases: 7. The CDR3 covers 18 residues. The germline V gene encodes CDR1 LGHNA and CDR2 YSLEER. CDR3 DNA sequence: TGCGCCAGCAGCCAAGAGGCCCCCGGGACTAGCGGCTACAATGAGCAGTTCTTC. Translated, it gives CASSQEAPGTSGYNEQFF.